This T cell receptor beta chain came from a study of T cell changes during pregnancy in multiple sclerosis. Produced via immunoSEQ multiplex PCR; TCRdb's table is partial and in-frame only. The sample holds 65,000 to 85,000 clones; approximately 90% are singletons and the top ten take roughly 1.4%. The V gene lost 6 bases and the J gene lost 6 bases, with 14 bases spanning the gap. The CDR3 runs to 13 residues. The V gene's germline CDR1 is LGHNT and CDR2 FRNRAP. The sequence was collected from a female donor with multiple sclerosis, enrolled in a pregnancy study. The chain links TRBV12-5 to TRBJ1-2, with D possibly TRBD1 on 5 matching bases. This specimen was peripheral blood, taken in the third trimester of pregnancy. CDR3 in amino acids: CASGWPGVHGYTF. In DNA, the CDR3 is TGTGCTAGTGGCTGGCCGGGGGTCCATGGCTACACCTTC.